These 21 T cell receptor beta chains share one sample of origin, sequenced in a study of blood T cell repertoires in COVID-19. Libraries were prepared by immunoSEQ multiplex PCR; TCRdb keeps only in-frame clonotypes and omits some of them. The sample comprises around 300,000 clones, roughly nine tenths of which are singletons, and about 1.7% rests with the top ten. Sequences were obtained from PBMCs or T cells enriched from blood (not recorded which). These receptor sequences come from a woman aged 40 to 55 who had recovered from COVID-19.

A word on this clone: Within the sample, other DNA sequences also encode this same CDR3. The V and J genes are TRBV18 and TRBJ1-1; a weak D match, TRBD1 (5 bases). Looked up from germline, CDR1 is KGHSH and CDR2 is LQKENI. V dropped 3 bases and J dropped 1 base, with 9 bases sitting between them. This CDR3 comprises 14 residues. CDR3 residues: CASSPRQGNTEAFF. CDR3 sequence (DNA): TGTGCCAGCTCACCGCGGCAGGGGAACACTGAAGCTTTCTTT. The full variable domain, in which reference TRBV18 and TRBJ1-1 provide the parts outside the CDR3, is NAGVMQNPRHLVRRRGQEARLRCSPMKGHSHVYWYRQLPEEGLKFMVYLQKENIIDESGMPKERFSAEFPKEGPSILRIQQVVRGDSAAYFCASSPRQGNTEAFFGQGTRLTVV.

The V gene is TRBV7-3, the J gene TRBJ2-7, with 9 nucleotides matching TRBD1. The J segment lost 2 bases and the V segment lost 0 bases, leaving 2 bases of the junction unmatched. Looked up from germline, CDR1 is SGHTA and CDR2 is FQGTGA. The CDR3 length is 15 residues. The CDR3 is CASSLTWTGAYEQYF. CDR3 in DNA: TGTGCCAGCAGCTTAACTTGGACAGGGGCCTACGAGCAGTACTTC.

This clone came up once. Here the CDR3 reads CASSDRADNSPLHF. In DNA form, the CDR3 reads TGTGCCAGCAGTGACAGGGCGGATAATTCACCCCTCCACTTT. The genes are TRBV6-1 and TRBJ1-6, with D possibly matching TRBD1 (5 bases). From germline, CDR1 is MNHNS and CDR2 SASEGT. Trimming left V 3 bases short and J 5 bases short, with 8 bases between. This CDR3 contains 14 residues.

The rearrangement links TRBV4-3 to TRBJ2-1; TRBD2 aligns across 8 bases. CDR3 size: 15 residues. With V trimmed by 1 base and J by 7 bases, 6 bases remained unmatched. Germline V lookup: CDR1 LGHNA, CDR2 YSLEER. The CDR3 region has the DNA TGCGCCAGCAGCCAAGCGAAGCGGGAGTTGAATGAGCAGTTCTTC. This translates into CASSQAKRELNEQFF.

This chain joins TRBV7-2 and TRBJ1-3; D not resolved. Per the germline V gene, CDR1 is SGHTA and CDR2 is FQGNSA. There are 14 residues in the CDR3. Trimming cost V 1 base and J 4 bases, with 8 bases left between them. DNA of the CDR3: TGTGCCAGCAGCTTAGGGACTTCCGGAAACACCATATATTTT. Its protein product is CASSLGTSGNTIYF.

V is TRBV5-1 and J is TRBJ2-1; 8 bases are shared with TRBD2. The CDR3 consists of 16 residues. The J segment lost 2 bases and the V segment lost 4 bases, leaving 8 bases of the junction unmatched. The germline CDR1 and CDR2 sequences are SGHRS and YFSETQ. CDR3 amino acids: CASSKRGGPPYNEQFF. In DNA, the CDR3 is TGCGCCAGCAGCAAACGGGGGGGCCCCCCCTACAATGAGCAGTTCTTC.

V gene TRBV5-1 combines with J gene TRBJ2-5; maybe TRBD2 (6 bases). This CDR3 has 16 residues. Looked up from germline, CDR1 is SGHRS and CDR2 is YFSETQ. Trimming removed 0 bases at V and 4 bases at J, with 16 bases between. Written as DNA, the CDR3 is TGCGCCAGCAGCTTGGGGGGTGGAGGAGCGGGAGAGACCCAGTACTTC. It translates to CASSLGGGGAGETQYF.

The J gene is TRBJ2-3, the V gene TRBV3-1 (or the pseudogene TRBV3-2); tentative D call: TRBD1 (5 bases). Per the germline V gene, CDR1 is LGHDT and CDR2 is YNNKEL (reference sequence). Trimming removed 1 base at V and 1 base at J, with 12 bases between. The CDR3 contains 16 residues. CDR3 residues: CASSQGQDNRTDTQYF. CDR3 DNA sequence: TGTGCCAGCAGCCAAGGTCAGGACAACCGCACAGATACGCAGTATTTT.

The chain uses TRBV18 and TRBJ1-3, with D hard to call. This CDR3 is built from 16 residues. Germline V CDR1 and CDR2: KGHSH, LQKENI. V shed 1 base and J shed 7 bases, with 17 bases lying between them. The CDR3 reads CASSPLQFEGPNTIYF. CDR3 DNA: TGTGCCAGCTCACCACTCCAATTTGAGGGTCCGAACACCATATATTTT. The full variable domain, in which reference TRBV18 and TRBJ1-3 provide the parts outside the CDR3, is NAGVMQNPRHLVRRRGQEARLRCSPMKGHSHVYWYRQLPEEGLKFMVYLQKENIIDESGMPKERFSAEFPKEGPSILRIQQVVRGDSAAYFCASSPLQFEGPNTIYFGEGSWLTVV.

The DNA of the CDR3 is TGTGCCAGCTCACCAACCACGCGGAACACTGAAGCTTTCTTT. This codes for CASSPTTRNTEAFF. This chain connects TRBV18 to TRBJ1-1; the D is unclear. The CDR3 is 14 residues long. V lost 2 bases to trimming and J lost 1 base, with 8 bases between them. Germline V lookup: CDR1 KGHSH, CDR2 LQKENI.

The chain links TRBV5-4 to TRBJ2-7; TRBD2 matches at 13 bases. Germline CDR1 and CDR2: SGHNT and YYREEE (reference sequence). The CDR3 has 15 residues. V lost 4 bases and J lost 2; bases outside the gene matches: 3. In DNA, the CDR3 is TGTGCCAGCAGCAGACTAGCGGGGGGCGCCTACGAGCAGTACTTC. Translated, it gives CASSRLAGGAYEQYF.

This chain uses TRBV4-2 with TRBJ2-1, with 8 bases aligning to TRBD2. Germline CDR1 is LGHNA and CDR2 is YNFKEQ. The V gene end was trimmed by 1 base and the J gene end by 3 bases; junction bases not matched to a gene: 2. The CDR3 runs 15 residues. In DNA form, the CDR3 reads TGTGCCAGCAGCCAAGTACTAGCGGACTACAATGAGCAGTTCTTC. It codes for CASSQVLADYNEQFF.

The J gene is TRBJ2-5, the V gene TRBV29-1; D may be TRBD1 (6 bases). The CDR3 runs to 17 residues. The V gene's germline CDR1 is SQVTM and CDR2 ANQGSEA. V lost 1 base and J lost 5, with 23 bases in between. The CDR3 bases are TGCAGCGTTGAAGGACTGAGTCCAGGGGCAGTATGGGAGACCCAGTACTTC. As protein: CSVEGLSPGAVWETQYF. Using reference TRBV29-1 and TRBJ2-5 for the parts outside the CDR3, the full variable domain is SAVISQKPSRDICQRGTSLTIQCQVDSQVTMMFWYRQQPGQSLTLIATANQGSEATYESGFVIDKFPISRPNLTFSTLTVSNMSPEDSSIYLCSVEGLSPGAVWETQYFGPGTRLLVL.

The genes are TRBV30 and TRBJ1-1; no definite D call. The length of the CDR3 is 17 residues. CDR1 GTSNPN and CDR2 SVGIG come from the germline V gene (reference sequence). Trimming left V 0 bases short and J 2 bases short, with 19 bases between. CDR3 sequence reads: CAWSVFRFPGLNTEAFF. CDR3 in DNA: TGTGCCTGGAGTGTGTTTCGTTTTCCGGGGTTAAACACTGAAGCTTTCTTT.

With respect to this clone: The sample contains more than one DNA sequence encoding this CDR3. This chain uses TRBV9 with TRBJ2-3; D ambiguous. CDR1 SGDLS and CDR2 YYNGEE come from the germline V gene. The CDR3 loop spans 14 amino acids. Trimming took 0 bases from V and 1 from J, leaving 6 bases between them. The CDR3 nucleotides are TGTGCCAGCAGCGTAGGTGGCCGCACAGATACGCAGTATTTT. Protein product: CASSVGGRTDTQYF.

This clone was seen a few times. The chain uses TRBV5-1 and TRBJ2-7; D possibly corresponds to TRBD2 (6 bases). The germline V and J ends were trimmed by 4 bases and 7 bases, with 12 bases remaining between them. This CDR3 comprises 12 residues. Germline V lookup: CDR1 SGHRS, CDR2 YFSETQ. The CDR3 protein is CASSRDFGEQYF. CDR3 nucleotide sequence: TGCGCCAGCAGCCGGGACTTCGGGGAGCAGTACTTC.

This clone came up once. This chain connects TRBV6-1 to TRBJ1-1; 8 bases are a match to TRBD1. The CDR3 is 17 residues long. The germline V gene encodes CDR1 MNHNS and CDR2 SASEGT. The V and J ends lost 2 bases and 0 bases, in that order; junction bases with no gene match: 8. The DNA of the CDR3 is TGTGCCAGCAGTGAATATGCGGGACAGGTATTGAACACTGAAGCTTTCTTT. Its protein is CASSEYAGQVLNTEAFF.

This rearrangement joins TRBV7-2 to TRBJ2-3; TRBD1 matches at 7 bases. From germline, CDR1 is SGHTA and CDR2 FQGNSA. Trimming took 0 bases from V and 0 from J; bases not matched to a gene: 3. The CDR3 is made up of 16 amino acids. CDR3 in DNA: TGTGCCAGCAGCTTAGCCGGGACAGCTAGCACAGATACGCAGTATTTT. The encoded protein is CASSLAGTASTDTQYF.

This chain joins TRBV5-1 and TRBJ1-1; TRBD1 matches 9 bases. Germline CDR1 is SGHRS and CDR2 is YFSETQ. CDR3 length equals 13 residues. With 4 bases clipped from V and 5 bases from J, the junction kept 3 bases outside the gene matches. CDR3 coding DNA: TGCGCCAGCAGCCCCGACAGGGGGACTGAAGCTTTCTTT. As protein: CASSPDRGTEAFF.

The J gene is TRBJ1-6, the V gene TRBV2; D is uncertain. V lost 4 bases, J lost 0 bases, and 10 bases lay in between. Germline CDR1 SNHLY, CDR2 FYNNEI. The CDR3 is made up of 16 amino acids. The CDR3 protein is CASSAAAGSYNSPLHF. DNA for the CDR3: TGTGCCAGCAGTGCCGCGGCTGGCTCCTATAATTCACCCCTCCACTTT.

The chain carries TRBV2 and TRBJ1-5; 7 bases are shared with TRBD1. CDR1 and CDR2 (germline): SNHLY, FYNNEI. Trimming took 3 bases from V and 1 from J; bases not matched to a gene: 3. The CDR3 has 15 amino acids. The CDR3 loop reads CASSEEGASNQPQHF. The CDR3 DNA follows: TGTGCCAGCAGTGAGGAGGGGGCGAGCAATCAGCCCCAGCATTTT.